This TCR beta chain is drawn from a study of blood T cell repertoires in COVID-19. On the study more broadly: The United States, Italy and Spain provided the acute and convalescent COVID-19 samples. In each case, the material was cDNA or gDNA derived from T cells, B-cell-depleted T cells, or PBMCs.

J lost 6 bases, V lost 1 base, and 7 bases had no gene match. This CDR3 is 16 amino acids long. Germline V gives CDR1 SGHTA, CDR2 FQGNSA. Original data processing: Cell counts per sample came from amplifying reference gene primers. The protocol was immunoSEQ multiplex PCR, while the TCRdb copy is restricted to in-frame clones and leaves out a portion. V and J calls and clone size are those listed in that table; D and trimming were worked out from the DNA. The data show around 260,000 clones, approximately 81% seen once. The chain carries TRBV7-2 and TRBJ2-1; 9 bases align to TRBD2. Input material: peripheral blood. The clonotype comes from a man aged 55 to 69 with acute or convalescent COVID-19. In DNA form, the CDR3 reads TGTGCCAGCAGCTTAGATGGGACTAGCTCCAGCAATGAGCAGTTCTTC. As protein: CASSLDGTSSSNEQFF.